The 27 T cell receptor beta chains presented below share a single source sample, sequenced in a study of OX40 agonist ivuxolimab in advanced cancers. The data were produced by immunoSEQ multiplex PCR, yet TCRdb's version contains in-frame clones alone and is incomplete. The top ten clones hold 2.4% of a sample with more than 35,000 clones, roughly nine tenths of them seen once. This sample comprised CD4+ or CD8+ T cells sorted from blood, obtained in a trial of the OX40 agonist ivuxolimab. These receptors were taken from an adult with an advanced solid tumor such as melanoma, head and neck, liver or kidney cancer.

This clone is a singleton in its sample. The chain carries TRBV29-1 and TRBJ1-5; D is unclear. Trimming pared 4 bases from V and 5 bases from J, leaving 12 bases between. CDR1 is SQVTM and CDR2 is ANQGSEA in the germline V gene. This CDR3 is built from 13 residues. The CDR3, as DNA: TGCAGCGTTGGAGGGAGATCTGATCAGCCCCAGCATTTT. This sequence encodes CSVGGRSDQPQHF. The whole variable domain, remainder taken from reference TRBV29-1 and TRBJ1-5, is SAVISQKPSRDICQRGTSLTIQCQVDSQVTMMFWYRQQPGQSLTLIATANQGSEATYESGFVIDKFPISRPNLTFSTLTVSNMSPEDSSIYLCSVGGRSDQPQHFGDGTRLSIL.

The genes are TRBV9 and TRBJ1-2; D unclear. The CDR3 runs to 12 residues. Per germline, CDR1 SGDLS and CDR2 YYNGEE. The V end was cut by 0 bases, the J end by 4 bases, with 4 bases between. Here the CDR3 reads CASSVEGYGYTF. The CDR3 coding sequence is TGTGCCAGCAGCGTAGAGGGCTATGGCTACACCTTC.

This clone was found a few times. The rearrangement joins TRBV7-3 to TRBJ2-7; 7 bases are a match to TRBD1. The length of the CDR3 is 14 residues. The V gene's germline CDR1 is SGHTA and CDR2 FQGTGA. Germline trimming cut 5 bases from V and 3 bases from J; bases unmatched to any gene: 7. The CDR3 DNA is TGTGCCAGCAGCCGAGCAGGGGGTAGCTACGAGCAGTACTTC. This sequence encodes CASSRAGGSYEQYF. Full variable domain (rest looked up from reference TRBV7-3 and TRBJ2-7): GAGVSQTPSNKVTEKGKYVELRCDPISGHTALYWYRQSLGQGPEFLIYFQGTGAADDSGLPNDRFFAVRPEGSVSTLKIQRTERGDSAVYLCASSRAGGSYEQYFGPGTRLTVT.

The V and J genes are TRBV2 and TRBJ2-1; D is undetermined. CDR1 SNHLY and CDR2 FYNNEI come from the germline V gene. With 7 bases removed from V and 4 bases from J, the gap between germline ends came to 11 bases. The length of the CDR3 is 13 residues. DNA of the CDR3: TGTGCCAGCAAGGGTGACCAGTACAATGAGCAGTTCTTC. Translating it yields CASKGDQYNEQFF.

The chain joins TRBV13 to TRBJ2-5, with a weak D call TRBD2 (5 bases). Deletions cut 5 bases from V and 3 bases from J, with 13 bases between. CDR3 length equals 14 residues. CDR1 is PRHDT and CDR2 is FYEKMQ in the germline V gene (reference sequence). The CDR3 nucleotides are TGTGCCAGCAGCCCGAGGGAATGGGAAGAGACCCAGTACTTC. Amino acids: CASSPREWEETQYF. Together with reference TRBV13 and TRBJ2-5, the CDR3 gives the full variable domain: AAGVIQSPRHLIKEKRETATLKCYPIPRHDTVYWYQQGPGQDPQFLISFYEKMQSDKGSIPDRFSAQQFSDYHSELNMSSLELGDSALYFCASSPREWEETQYFGPGTRLLVL.

This chain links TRBV2 with TRBJ1-1, with TRBD1 as a possible D gene (5 bases). Trimming took 2 bases from V and 3 from J, leaving 10 bases between them. Germline V gives CDR1 SNHLY, CDR2 FYNNEI. The CDR3 loop spans 14 amino acids. The CDR3 sequence is CASSEQGGDTEAFF. CDR3 DNA: TGTGCCAGCAGTGAACAGGGAGGGGACACTGAAGCTTTCTTT.

This rearrangement joins TRBV5-4 to TRBJ1-4, with D possibly matching TRBD1 (5 bases). The germline V and J ends were trimmed by 7 bases and 6 bases, with 13 bases remaining between them. This CDR3 spans 13 amino acids. Germline-derived CDR1 and CDR2 are SGHNT and YYREEE (reference sequence). CDR3 nucleotide sequence: TGTGCCAGCTCCATGATAGGGGATGAAAAACTGTTTTTT. Amino acid sequence: CASSMIGDEKLFF.

Here the CDR3 DNA reads TGCGCCAGCAGCCAAGAGTCGGGGGGGAACCCGAACTCCTACAATGAGCAGTTCTTC. It specifies CASSQESGGNPNSYNEQFF. This rearrangement joins TRBV4-3 to TRBJ2-1; 8 bases align to TRBD2. V lost 0 bases, J lost 0 bases, and 10 bases stayed unmatched. The CDR3 has 19 residues. Germline V gene sequence: CDR1 LGHNA, CDR2 YSLEER.

CDR3 nucleotide sequence: TGTGCCAGCAGCACCGGGACAGGGCGATTCGAGCAGTACTTC. Translated, it gives CASSTGTGRFEQYF. V gene TRBV13 combines with J gene TRBJ2-7; 9 positions match TRBD1. J gave up 6 bases and V 5 bases, and 8 bases lay outside the gene matches. The CDR3 contains 14 residues. Germline V gene lookup returns CDR1 PRHDT and CDR2 FYEKMQ (reference sequence).

This chain links TRBV4-1 with TRBJ1-6; D is undetermined. The germline gives CDR1 MGHRA, CDR2 YSYEKL. Trimming cost V 1 base and J 0 bases, with 16 bases left between them. The CDR3 consists of 19 residues. Written as DNA, the CDR3 is TGCGCCAGCAGCCAAGCGGATGCCGGCTCAAGCTCCTATAATTCACCCCTCCACTTT. The encoded protein is CASSQADAGSSSYNSPLHF.

This sequence joins TRBV11-2 and TRBJ2-6; D is unresolved. CDR1 is SGHAT and CDR2 is FQNNGV in the germline V gene. The CDR3 extends over 18 amino acids. Deletions cut 0 bases from V and 0 bases from J, with 12 bases between. The CDR3 sequence: CASSLDPAVFSGANVLTF. The CDR3 region has the DNA TGTGCCAGCAGCTTAGATCCGGCAGTATTCTCTGGGGCCAACGTCCTGACTTTC.

V usage is TRBV6-5 and J usage is TRBJ1-2; 7 positions match TRBD1. The CDR3 runs 12 residues. V was pared by 8 bases and J by 4 bases, with 4 bases of the junction left unmatched. The germline gives CDR1 MNHEY, CDR2 SVGAGI. CDR3 DNA sequence: TGTGCCAGCGGGGGACAGCCCTATGGCTACACCTTC. It encodes CASGGQPYGYTF.

The chain recombines TRBV12-5 with TRBJ1-1; D uncertain. This CDR3 spans 12 amino acids. Trimming took 8 bases from V and 1 from J, leaving 8 bases between them. From germline, CDR1 is LGHNT and CDR2 FRNRAP. DNA of the CDR3: TGTGCTAGTAATTCAGAGAACACTGAAGCTTTCTTT. This encodes CASNSENTEAFF.

V gene TRBV6-5 combines with J gene TRBJ1-6; the D is unclear. V lost 7 bases to trimming and J lost 3 bases, with 10 bases between them. The CDR3 spans 14 residues. Germline V gives CDR1 MNHEY, CDR2 SVGAGI. DNA for the CDR3: TGTGCCAGCAAGGGCGGAAACTATAATTCACCCCTCCACTTT. Protein product: CASKGGNYNSPLHF.

The V and J genes are TRBV4-2 and TRBJ2-5; 7 bases match TRBD2. This CDR3 region has 17 residues. V lost 2 bases and J lost 2; bases outside the gene matches: 11. The germline V gene has CDR1 LGHNA and CDR2 YNFKEQ. This CDR3 is CASSQPSGLELQETQYF. CDR3 nucleotide sequence: TGTGCCAGCAGCCAACCCTCCGGACTAGAACTTCAAGAGACCCAGTACTTC.

This clone has only one observation. The chain carries TRBV18 and TRBJ1-2; 11 positions agree with TRBD1. Trimming cost V 6 bases and J 8 bases; bases outside gene matches: 8. Germline values: CDR1 KGHSH, CDR2 LQKENI. The CDR3 length is 14 residues. Written as DNA, the CDR3 is TGTGCCAGCTCGAATGGACAGGGGGCGTACGGCTACACCTTC. Translating gives CASSNGQGAYGYTF.

This clone occurred once. As DNA, the CDR3 is TGTGCCAGCAGTGGGGACAGGGTACGGTCACCCCTCCACTTT. This sequence encodes CASSGDRVRSPLHF. The J gene is TRBJ1-6, the V gene TRBV25-1, with TRBD1 matching 9 bases. The germline V gene encodes CDR1 MGHDK and CDR2 SYGVNS. V lost 4 bases and J lost 10; bases outside the gene matches: 5. The CDR3 runs to 14 residues.

This sequence joins TRBV29-1 and TRBJ1-2, with TRBD1 as a possible D gene (5 bases). Between the trimmed V and J ends, which lost 1 base and 4 bases, there was a span of 13 bases. CDR3 length: 14 amino acids. Germline CDR1 is SQVTM and CDR2 is ANQGSEA. CDR3 sequence: CSVEAPGGIYGYTF. CDR3 sequence (DNA): TGCAGCGTTGAAGCCCCCGGGGGAATCTATGGCTACACCTTC.

J is TRBJ2-7 and V is TRBV7-2; unclear D gene. The CDR3 sequence is 12 residues long. V gave up 1 base and J gave up 12 bases, with 13 bases separating them. Germline lookup yields CDR1 SGHTA and CDR2 FQGNSA. This chain's CDR3 is CASSLDRLRRYF. Here the CDR3 DNA reads TGTGCCAGCAGCTTAGATAGGCTTAGGCGGTACTTC. Full variable domain (remainder filled in from reference TRBV7-2 and TRBJ2-7): GAGVSQSPSNKVTEKGKDVELRCDPISGHTALYWYRQSLGQGLEFLIYFQGNSAPDKSGLPSDRFSAERTGGSVSTLTIQRTQQEDSAVYLCASSLDRLRRYFGPGTRLTVT.

This chain connects TRBV5-5 to TRBJ2-1; TRBD2 aligns across 9 bases. J was trimmed by 4 bases and V by 0 bases; bases with no gene match: 2. CDR3 length: 15 residues. Per the germline V gene, CDR1 is SGHKS and CDR2 is YYEKEE (reference sequence). The CDR3 sequence is CASSLGSGGYNEQFF. In DNA form, the CDR3 reads TGTGCCAGCAGCTTGGGTAGCGGGGGTTACAATGAGCAGTTCTTC.

V is TRBV9 and J is TRBJ2-3; unclear D gene. Germline V CDR1 and CDR2: SGDLS, YYNGEE. CDR3 length equals 14 residues. V was clipped by 4 bases and J by 5 bases, with 14 bases between them. For the CDR3, the DNA is TGTGCCAGCAGCCCCCGATGGGGAAGAGATACGCAGTATTTT. It codes for CASSPRWGRDTQYF.

The rearrangement joins TRBV20-1 to TRBJ2-3, with D maybe TRBD2 (6 bases). The V end was cut by 8 bases, the J end by 10 bases, with 16 bases between. Germline V CDR1 and CDR2: DFQATT, SNEGSKA (reference sequence). This CDR3 is 11 amino acids long. The CDR3 reads CSCPRGDSQYF. The CDR3 DNA is TGCAGTTGTCCTCGCGGGGATTCGCAGTATTTT.

The chain carries TRBV4-1 and TRBJ1-1, with TRBD1 matching over 9 bases. The germline gives CDR1 MGHRA, CDR2 YSYEKL. Trimming at V came to 6 bases and at J to 5 bases, leaving 4 bases not matched to a gene. This CDR3 has 13 residues. Here the CDR3 reads CASRGTGRTEAFF. In nucleotides, the CDR3 is TGCGCCAGCAGAGGGACAGGGAGGACTGAAGCTTTCTTT.

V is TRBV28 and J is TRBJ1-5, with a possible D match to TRBD1 (5 bases). V was shortened by 7 bases and J by 0 bases, with 10 bases between the two germline ends. There are 14 residues in the CDR3. Germline V gene lookup returns CDR1 MDHEN and CDR2 SYDVKM. This chain's CDR3 is CASTRGYSNQPQHF. Written as DNA, the CDR3 is TGTGCCAGCACCCGGGGGTATAGCAATCAGCCCCAGCATTTT.

This chain joins TRBV10-1 and TRBJ1-1; the D is unclear. V was trimmed by 0 bases and J by 0 bases, leaving 5 bases between them. CDR1 WNHNN and CDR2 SYGVQD come from the germline V gene (reference sequence). The CDR3 has 14 amino acids. The DNA for the CDR3 is TGCGCCAGCAGTGAGTCTAGCTTGAACACTGAAGCTTTCTTT. This gives the protein CASSESSLNTEAFF.

The chain links TRBV5-8 to TRBJ2-5; possible D gene TRBD1, 6 bases. There are 14 residues in the CDR3. Germline V gene data show CDR1 as SGHTS and CDR2 as YDEGEE. V lost 4 bases, J lost 0 bases, and 10 bases lay in between. CDR3 in amino acids: CASSGTGYQETQYF. In DNA, the CDR3 is TGTGCCAGCAGCGGAACAGGGTACCAAGAGACCCAGTACTTC.

The chain has TRBV6-1 and TRBJ1-1; possibly TRBD1 for D (6 bases). The CDR3 totals 18 residues. Trimming pared 2 bases from V and 1 base from J, leaving 20 bases between. Per germline, CDR1 MNHNS and CDR2 SASEGT. CDR3 DNA: TGTGCCAGCAGTGAATTTTTGAGGGGGTCTACACCGAACACTGAAGCTTTCTTT. It codes for CASSEFLRGSTPNTEAFF.